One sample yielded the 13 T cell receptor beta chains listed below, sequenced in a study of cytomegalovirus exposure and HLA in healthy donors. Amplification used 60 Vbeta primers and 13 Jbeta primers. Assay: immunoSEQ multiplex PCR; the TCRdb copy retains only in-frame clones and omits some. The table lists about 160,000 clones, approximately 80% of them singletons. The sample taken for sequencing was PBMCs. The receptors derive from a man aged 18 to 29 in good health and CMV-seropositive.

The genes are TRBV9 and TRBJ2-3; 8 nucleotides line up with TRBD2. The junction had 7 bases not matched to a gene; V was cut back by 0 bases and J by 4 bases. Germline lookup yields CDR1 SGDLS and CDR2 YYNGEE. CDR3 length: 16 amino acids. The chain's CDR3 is CASSVDAGGPADTQYF. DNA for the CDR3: TGTGCCAGCAGCGTAGACGCGGGGGGTCCCGCAGATACGCAGTATTTT.

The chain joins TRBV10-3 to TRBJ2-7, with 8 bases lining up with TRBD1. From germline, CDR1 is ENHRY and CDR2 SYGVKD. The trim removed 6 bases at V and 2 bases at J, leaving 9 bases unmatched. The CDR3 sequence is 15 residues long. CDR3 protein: CAIRGYGTGAYEQYF. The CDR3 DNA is TGTGCCATCAGAGGGTACGGGACAGGCGCCTACGAGCAGTACTTC.

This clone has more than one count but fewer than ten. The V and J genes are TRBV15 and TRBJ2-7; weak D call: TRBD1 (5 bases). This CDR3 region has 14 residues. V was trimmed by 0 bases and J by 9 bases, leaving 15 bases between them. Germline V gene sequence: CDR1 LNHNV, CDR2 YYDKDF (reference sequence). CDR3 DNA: TGTGCCACCAGCAGAGATCTCTGGGGCGCAGCGCAGTACTTC. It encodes CATSRDLWGAAQYF. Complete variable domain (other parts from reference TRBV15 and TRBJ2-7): DAMVIQNPRYQVTQFGKPVTLSCSQTLNHNVMYWYQQKSSQAPKLLFHYYDKDFNNEADTPDNFQSRRPNTSFCFLDIRSPGLGDTAMYLCATSRDLWGAAQYFGPGTRLTVT.

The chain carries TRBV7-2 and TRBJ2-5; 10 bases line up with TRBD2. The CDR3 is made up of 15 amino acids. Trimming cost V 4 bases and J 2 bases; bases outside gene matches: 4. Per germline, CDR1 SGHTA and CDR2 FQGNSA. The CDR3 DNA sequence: TGTGCCAGCAGCTACGCTAGCGGGGGTCAAGAGACCCAGTACTTC. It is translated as CASSYASGGQETQYF.

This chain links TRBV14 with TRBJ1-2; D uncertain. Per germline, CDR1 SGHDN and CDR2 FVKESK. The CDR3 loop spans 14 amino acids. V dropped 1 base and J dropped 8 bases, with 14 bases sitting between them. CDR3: CASSQGSGFLGYTF. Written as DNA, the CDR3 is TGTGCCAGCAGCCAAGGGTCAGGTTTTTTGGGCTACACCTTC.

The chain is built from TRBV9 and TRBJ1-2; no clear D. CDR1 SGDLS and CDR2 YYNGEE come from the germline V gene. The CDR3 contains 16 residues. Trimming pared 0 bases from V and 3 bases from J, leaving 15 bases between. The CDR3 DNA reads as TGTGCCAGCAGCGTAGACTCAGGCACGGGGTACTATGGCTACACCTTC. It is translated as CASSVDSGTGYYGYTF.

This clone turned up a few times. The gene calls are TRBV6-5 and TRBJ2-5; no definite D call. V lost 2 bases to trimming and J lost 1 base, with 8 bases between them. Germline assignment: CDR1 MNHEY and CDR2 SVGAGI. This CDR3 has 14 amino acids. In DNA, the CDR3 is TGTGCCAGCAGTTACCTAGGTTCCCAAGAGACCCAGTACTTC. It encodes CASSYLGSQETQYF.

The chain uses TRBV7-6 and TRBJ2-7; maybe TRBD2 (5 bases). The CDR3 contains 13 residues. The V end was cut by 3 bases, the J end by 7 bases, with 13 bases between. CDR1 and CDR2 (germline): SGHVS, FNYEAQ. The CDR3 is CASSFSMSGEQYF. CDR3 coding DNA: TGTGCCAGCAGCTTCTCCATGTCGGGGGAGCAGTACTTC. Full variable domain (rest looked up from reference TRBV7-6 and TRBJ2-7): GAGVSQSPRYKVTKRGQDVALRCDPISGHVSLYWYRQALGQGPEFLTYFNYEAQQDKSGLPNDRFSAERPEGSISTLTIQRTEQRDSAMYRCASSFSMSGEQYFGPGTRLTVT.

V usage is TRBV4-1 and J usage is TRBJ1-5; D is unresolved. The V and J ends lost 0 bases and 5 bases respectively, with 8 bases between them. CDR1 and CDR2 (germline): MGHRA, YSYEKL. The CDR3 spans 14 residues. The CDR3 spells CASSQDQYDQPQHF. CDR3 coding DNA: TGCGCCAGCAGCCAAGATCAGTATGATCAGCCCCAGCATTTT.

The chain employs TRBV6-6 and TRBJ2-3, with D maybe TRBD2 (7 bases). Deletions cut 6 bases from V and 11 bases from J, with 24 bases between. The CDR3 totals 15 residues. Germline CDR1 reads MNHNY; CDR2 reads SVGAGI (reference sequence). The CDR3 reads CASSDTGGRPVGQYF. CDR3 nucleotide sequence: TGTGCCAGCAGCGATACGGGGGGCCGGCCTGTGGGGCAGTATTTT.

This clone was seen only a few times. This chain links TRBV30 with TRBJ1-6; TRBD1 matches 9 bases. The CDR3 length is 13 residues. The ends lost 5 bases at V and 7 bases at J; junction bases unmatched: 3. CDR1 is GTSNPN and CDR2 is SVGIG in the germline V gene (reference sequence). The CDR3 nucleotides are TGTGCCTGGGCCGGGACAGGGAATTCACCCCTCCACTTT. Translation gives CAWAGTGNSPLHF. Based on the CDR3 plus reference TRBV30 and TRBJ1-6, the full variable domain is SQTIHQWPATLVQPVGSPLSLECTVEGTSNPNLYWYRQAAGRGLQLLFYSVGIGQISSEVPQNLSASRPQDRQFILSSKKLLLSDSGFYLCAWAGTGNSPLHFGNGTRLTVT.

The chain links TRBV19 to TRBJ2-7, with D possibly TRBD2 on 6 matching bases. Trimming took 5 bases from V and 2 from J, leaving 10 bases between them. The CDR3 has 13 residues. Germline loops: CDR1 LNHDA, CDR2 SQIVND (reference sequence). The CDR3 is CASSQRATYEQYF. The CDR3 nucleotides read TGTGCCAGTAGTCAGCGGGCCACCTACGAGCAGTACTTC.

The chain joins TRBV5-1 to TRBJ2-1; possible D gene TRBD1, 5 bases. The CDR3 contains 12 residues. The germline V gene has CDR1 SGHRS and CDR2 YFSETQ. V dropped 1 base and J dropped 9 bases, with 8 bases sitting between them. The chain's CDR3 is CASSLTGSEQFF. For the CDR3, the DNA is TGCGCCAGCAGCTTGACAGGTAGTGAGCAGTTCTTC.